These 25 T cell receptor beta chains were sequenced from one sample in a study of B cell selection in AIRE deficiency. Repertoires were generated with immunoSEQ multiplex PCR, while TCRdb's copy carries only in-frame clones and drops some. Altogether about 26,000 clones are present, roughly 90% being singletons, with the ten largest covering around 1.1%. Regulatory T cells were sorted as CD4+CD25hiCD127low/negative. Sequenced input: CD4+CD25+ Tregs sorted from PBMCs. Receptors originate from a human donor in good health.

Only one count was recorded for this clone. V gene TRBV6-5 combines with J gene TRBJ2-7, with D perhaps TRBD1 (5 bases). Germline values: CDR1 MNHEY, CDR2 SVGAGI. V was pared by 2 bases and J by 7 bases, with 12 bases between. The CDR3 has 13 amino acids. This chain's CDR3 is CASSYNRFREQYF. DNA for the CDR3: TGTGCCAGCAGTTACAACAGGTTTAGGGAGCAGTACTTC.

The DNA of the CDR3 is TGCGCCAGCAGCGTCACGAGACTCCCCCTTTTTTCCTACGAGCAGTACTTC. This codes for CASSVTRLPLFSYEQYF. The genes are TRBV5-1 and TRBJ2-7, with no clear D. Deletions cut 4 bases from V and 1 base from J, with 21 bases between. Germline V gives CDR1 SGHRS, CDR2 YFSETQ. The CDR3 length is 17 residues. Full variable domain (outside the CDR3, taken from reference TRBV5-1 and TRBJ2-7): KAGVTQTPRYLIKTRGQQVTLSCSPISGHRSVSWYQQTPGQGLQFLFEYFSETQRNKGNFPGRFSGRQFSNSRSEMNVSTLELGDSALYLCASSVTRLPLFSYEQYFGPGTRLTVT.

This chain uses TRBV28 with TRBJ1-2; D is unresolved. Deletions cut 2 bases from V and 8 bases from J, with 9 bases between. This CDR3 has 12 residues. Per germline, CDR1 MDHEN and CDR2 SYDVKM. This CDR3 reads CASSLLGRGYTF. CDR3 nucleotides: TGTGCCAGCAGTTTACTGGGTCGGGGCTACACCTTC.

The gene calls are TRBV5-4 and TRBJ2-3; the D call may be TRBD1 or TRBD2 (6 bases each). The V end was cut by 4 bases, the J end by 0 bases, with 15 bases between. Germline V lookup: CDR1 SGHNT, CDR2 YYREEE (reference sequence). CDR3 length equals 16 residues. The CDR3: CASSPGAGTSTDTQYF. In DNA, the CDR3 is TGTGCCAGCAGCCCGGGGGCAGGGACTAGCACAGATACGCAGTATTTT.

The chain recombines TRBV6-6 with TRBJ1-5; D is uncertain. CDR1 is MNHNY, CDR2 SVGAGI, per germline (reference sequence). Trimming left V 2 bases short and J 0 bases short, with 11 bases between. The CDR3 is 16 amino acids. DNA for the CDR3: TGTGCCAGCAGTTACCGGTTACTATATAGCAATCAGCCCCAGCATTTT. As protein: CASSYRLLYSNQPQHF.

J is TRBJ1-1 and V is TRBV7-9; TRBD1 might be the D (6 bases). Germline CDR1 and CDR2: SEHNR and FQNEAQ (reference sequence). V dropped 5 bases and J dropped 4 bases, with 17 bases sitting between them. The CDR3 is 15 residues long. This CDR3 reads CASSPSRGGGTEAFF. The CDR3 DNA sequence: TGTGCCAGCAGCCCATCCAGGGGCGGGGGCACTGAAGCTTTCTTT.

V and J are TRBV19 and TRBJ1-2, with 9 positions matching TRBD1. The CDR3 loop spans 13 amino acids. The J segment lost 4 bases and the V segment lost 7 bases, leaving 4 bases of the junction unmatched. Looked up from germline, CDR1 is LNHDA and CDR2 is SQIVND (reference sequence). The CDR3 region has the DNA TGTGCCAGTACCTCGGACAGGGGCTATGGCTACACCTTC. Translating gives CASTSDRGYGYTF.

The chain recombines TRBV7-6 with TRBJ1-4, with unresolved D. Germline V CDR1 and CDR2: SGHVS, FNYEAQ. Between the trimmed V and J ends, which lost 0 bases and 0 bases, there was a span of 8 bases. The CDR3 is 16 residues long. The CDR3 sequence: CASSLARGSTNEKLFF. The CDR3 DNA is TGTGCCAGCAGCTTAGCACGGGGTTCAACTAATGAAAAACTGTTTTTT.

The chain has TRBV19 and TRBJ1-1, with unresolved D. CDR3 length: 13 amino acids. The V and J ends lost 6 bases and 5 bases respectively, with 13 bases between them. CDR1 and CDR2 from the germline V gene are LNHDA and SQIVND (reference sequence). CDR3 amino acids: CASRPEYRTEAFF. CDR3 sequence (DNA): TGTGCCAGTAGACCCGAGTACCGAACTGAAGCTTTCTTT.

This clone was observed once. Its ends do not fully match the called genes, so a read error is possible. This chain's CDR3 is CASSPRDRPQVSF. CDR3 nucleotide sequence: TGTGCCAGCTCACCAAGGGACAGGCCCCAAGTCTCCTTC. The V call is TRBV18, the J call TRBJ1-2, with 8 bases identical to TRBD1. This CDR3 has 13 residues. The germline V gene has CDR1 KGHSH and CDR2 LQKENI.

This clone was seen a single time. The chain has TRBV18 and TRBJ2-4, with 8 positions matching TRBD1. Germline trimming cut 5 bases from V and 9 bases from J; bases unmatched to any gene: 9. The CDR3 covers 14 residues. In germline, CDR1 is KGHSH, CDR2 LQKENI. As DNA, the CDR3 is TGTGCCAGCTCAGGGGTCAGGGGGCAAATCATTCAGTACTTC. It translates to CASSGVRGQIIQYF.

The V and J genes are TRBV7-6 and TRBJ2-1; 7 positions match TRBD1. This CDR3 spans 15 amino acids. Trimming cost V 0 bases and J 2 bases; bases outside gene matches: 1. The germline CDR1 and CDR2 sequences are SGHVS and FNYEAQ. The CDR3: CASSLAGQPYNEQFF. CDR3 coding DNA: TGTGCCAGCAGCTTAGCGGGACAGCCCTACAATGAGCAGTTCTTC.

The chain uses TRBV19 and TRBJ1-4; TRBD1 might be the D (5 bases). With 5 bases removed from V and 0 bases from J, the gap between germline ends came to 16 bases. This CDR3 has 17 amino acids. Germline-derived CDR1 and CDR2 are LNHDA and SQIVND (reference sequence). In nucleotides, the CDR3 is TGTGCCAGTAGTTCAGACAGAAGACTCACAACTAATGAAAAACTGTTTTTT. It specifies CASSSDRRLTTNEKLFF.

This sequence joins TRBV10-3 and TRBJ2-7; no firm D call. The CDR3 runs to 13 residues. Deletions cut 6 bases from V and 6 bases from J, with 15 bases between. Germline V lookup: CDR1 ENHRY, CDR2 SYGVKD. The chain's CDR3 is CAIRSGPQTEQYF. The CDR3 region has the DNA TGTGCCATCAGATCCGGGCCCCAAACCGAGCAGTACTTC.

This clone was detected only once. The genes are TRBV6-1 and TRBJ2-7, with D unclear. V dropped 1 base and J dropped 2 bases, with 3 bases sitting between them. This CDR3 region has 12 residues. Germline V gene data show CDR1 as MNHNS and CDR2 as SASEGT. The CDR3 nucleotides read TGTGCCAGCAGTGAAGACACCTACGAGCAGTACTTC. It yields the protein CASSEDTYEQYF.

The rearrangement links TRBV5-1 to TRBJ1-1, with a tentative D call TRBD1 (5 bases). CDR1 is SGHRS and CDR2 is YFSETQ in the germline V gene. This CDR3 comprises 14 residues. The germline V and J ends were trimmed by 4 bases and 4 bases, with 14 bases remaining between them. In DNA form, the CDR3 reads TGCGCCAGCAGCCCTACGGGGGACCCCACTGAAGCTTTCTTT. Translation gives CASSPTGDPTEAFF.

This chain joins TRBV10-1 and TRBJ1-6; D is unresolved. Germline V gene data show CDR1 as WNHNN and CDR2 as SYGVQD (reference sequence). The CDR3 is 10 amino acids. The V end lost 6 bases, the J end lost 14 bases, and 8 bases lay between the germline ends. The CDR3 region has the DNA TGCGCCAGCAGACTGTCGGCCCTCCACTTT. Its protein product is CASRLSALHF.

The genes are TRBV7-2 and TRBJ2-1, with 12 bases that match TRBD2. With V trimmed by 1 base and J by 10 bases, 5 bases remained unmatched. This CDR3 has 15 residues. Germline CDR1 reads SGHTA; CDR2 reads FQGNSA. This chain's CDR3 is CASSLGLAGAGEQFF. DNA for the CDR3: TGTGCCAGCAGCTTAGGACTAGCGGGGGCAGGGGAGCAGTTCTTC.

This rearrangement joins TRBV6-5 to TRBJ1-1; 7 nucleotides align to TRBD1. Germline V gives CDR1 MNHEY, CDR2 SVGAGI. V lost 0 bases, J lost 10 bases, and 5 bases stayed unmatched. The CDR3 is made up of 13 amino acids. The CDR3 protein is CASSYSLGTVAFF. DNA of the CDR3: TGTGCCAGCAGTTACTCGCTGGGGACAGTAGCTTTCTTT.

CDR3 region: CASSLVTVSSYNSPLHF. CDR3 nucleotides: TGCGCCAGCAGCTTGGTTACTGTGAGCTCCTATAATTCACCCCTCCACTTT. The chain uses TRBV5-1 and TRBJ1-6; no definite D call. The CDR3 contains 17 residues. Germline assignment: CDR1 SGHRS and CDR2 YFSETQ. Trimming took off 0 bases at V and 0 bases at J, with 10 bases between the two ends. Full variable domain (missing parts from reference TRBV5-1 and TRBJ1-6): KAGVTQTPRYLIKTRGQQVTLSCSPISGHRSVSWYQQTPGQGLQFLFEYFSETQRNKGNFPGRFSGRQFSNSRSEMNVSTLELGDSALYLCASSLVTVSSYNSPLHFGNGTRLTVT.

The chain carries TRBV28 and TRBJ2-1; weak D call: TRBD2 (6 bases). This CDR3 has 14 amino acids. V was cut by 6 bases and J by 5 bases, with 14 bases left in between. The germline gives CDR1 MDHEN, CDR2 SYDVKM. The CDR3 sequence: CASRTGSPHNEQFF. The CDR3 DNA is TGTGCCAGCAGGACCGGGAGCCCGCACAATGAGCAGTTCTTC.

The chain links TRBV7-9 to TRBJ1-3, with unresolved D. The CDR3 sequence is 11 residues long. Germline loops: CDR1 SEHNR, CDR2 FQNEAQ (reference sequence). V was trimmed by 10 bases and J by 0 bases, leaving 4 bases between them. The CDR3 reads CAMRSGNTIYF. The CDR3 nucleotides are TGTGCCATGCGCTCTGGAAACACCATATATTTT.

The chain couples TRBV2 to TRBJ2-3; D gene unclear. The CDR3 covers 13 residues. Looked up from germline, CDR1 is SNHLY and CDR2 is FYNNEI. V was pared by 6 bases and J by 2 bases, with 9 bases between. This CDR3 is CASRGTDTDTQYF. In DNA, the CDR3 is TGTGCCAGCAGGGGCACAGACACAGATACGCAGTATTTT.

CDR3 nucleotides: TGCGCCAGCAGCTTGGGGACAGGCGGAGGGTACGAGCAGTACTTC. This encodes CASSLGTGGGYEQYF. This rearrangement joins TRBV5-1 to TRBJ2-7; possible D gene TRBD1, 7 bases. Trimming shortened V by 0 bases and J by 4 bases, and 14 bases separated the two germline ends. Germline CDR1 reads SGHRS; CDR2 reads YFSETQ. CDR3 length equals 15 residues.

The CDR3 sequence: CASSLMTGGTEAFF. In nucleotides, the CDR3 is TGTGCCAGCAGTTTGATGACAGGGGGGACTGAAGCTTTCTTT. This chain links TRBV2 with TRBJ1-1; 9 positions agree with TRBD1. The length of the CDR3 is 14 residues. Per germline, CDR1 SNHLY and CDR2 FYNNEI. The junction had 6 bases not matched to a gene; V was cut back by 5 bases and J by 5 bases.